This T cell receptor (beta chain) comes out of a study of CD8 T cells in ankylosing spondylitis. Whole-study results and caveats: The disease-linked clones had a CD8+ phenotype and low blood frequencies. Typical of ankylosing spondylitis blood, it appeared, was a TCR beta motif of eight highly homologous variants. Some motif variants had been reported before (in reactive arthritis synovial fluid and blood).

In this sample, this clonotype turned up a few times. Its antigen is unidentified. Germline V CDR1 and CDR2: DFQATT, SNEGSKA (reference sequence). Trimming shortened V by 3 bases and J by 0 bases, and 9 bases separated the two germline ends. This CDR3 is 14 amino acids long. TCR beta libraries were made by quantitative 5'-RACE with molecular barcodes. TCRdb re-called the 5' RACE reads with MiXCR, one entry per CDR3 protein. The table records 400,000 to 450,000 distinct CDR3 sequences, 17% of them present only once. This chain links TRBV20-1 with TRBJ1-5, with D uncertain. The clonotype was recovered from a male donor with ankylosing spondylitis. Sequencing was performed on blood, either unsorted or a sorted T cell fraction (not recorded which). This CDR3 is CSASTTNSNQPQHF. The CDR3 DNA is TGCAGTGCTAGTACCACTAATAGCAATCAGCCCCAGCATTTT.